This T cell receptor beta chain was sequenced in a study of a mutant IDH1 vaccine in newly diagnosed glioma. Study-level information: Vaccines began 4-6 weeks after radiotherapy alone, or with temozolomide cycles. Pretreatment consisted of radiotherapy, temozolomide, or both, with most receiving both.

This clone was seen more than once but under ten times. The antigen is unknown. Time point meaning: week 5, during vaccination. Every vaccine dose comprised 300 ug of mutant IDH1 20-mer peptide plus topical imiquimod. Germline CDR1 is GTSNPN and CDR2 is SVGIG (reference sequence). Trimming cost V 2 bases and J 1 base, with 14 bases left between them. CDR3 length equals 15 residues. Only in-frame clones appear in the TCRdb table, and some are missing; sequencing was by immunoSEQ multiplex PCR. The sample gives about 30,000 clones, roughly four fifths of which show up once; about 24% is in the top ten. The clonotype originates from a man aged 25-40 years with glioma. The starting material was PBMCs, obtained from a glioma patient whose treatment included an IDH1 peptide vaccine. The chain has TRBV30 and TRBJ1-1; tentative D call: TRBD1 (5 bases). The chain's CDR3 is CAWSYRGEKNTEAFF. Here the CDR3 DNA reads TGTGCCTGGAGTTATAGAGGGGAGAAGAACACTGAAGCTTTCTTT. The entire variable domain, with the rest obtained from reference TRBV30 and TRBJ1-1, is as follows: SQTIHQWPATLVQPVGSPLSLECTVEGTSNPNLYWYRQAAGRGLQLLFYSVGIGQISSEVPQNLSASRPQDRQFILSSKKLLLSDSGFYLCAWSYRGEKNTEAFFGQGTRLTVV.